Below, 30 T cell receptor beta chains from the same sample are listed, as sequenced in a study of vaccination effects on CD4 cells after COVID-19. These receptors have no known antigen. Isolating CD4+ T cells followed more than 9 days of culture. The protocol was immunoSEQ multiplex PCR, while the TCRdb copy is restricted to in-frame clones and leaves out a portion. The sample has about 30,000 clones, approximately 60% seen once; the top ten hold 9.9%. This material consisted of CD4+ T cells from PBMCs cultured without peptide, taken before COVID-19 vaccination. Receptors were obtained from a human donor who received a COVID-19 vaccine.

This chain uses TRBV30 with TRBJ2-5; D uncertain. This CDR3 has 13 amino acids. Trimming shortened V by 4 bases and J by 1 base, and 10 bases separated the two germline ends. From germline, CDR1 is GTSNPN and CDR2 SVGIG (reference sequence). CDR3 nucleotides: TGTGCCTGGAATCGGGCAGCCCAAGAGACCCAGTACTTC. Translated: CAWNRAAQETQYF.

This chain joins TRBV5-4 and TRBJ1-2; D gene ambiguous. The CDR3 is 13 residues long. V lost 3 bases to trimming and J lost 5 bases, with 11 bases between them. Germline V gives CDR1 SGHNT, CDR2 YYREEE (reference sequence). In DNA form, the CDR3 reads TGTGCCAGCAGCTCCGGCGACTATTATGGCTACACCTTC. Amino acid sequence: CASSSGDYYGYTF.

The CDR3 nucleotides read TGTGCCAGCTCTAGGACAGGGATGAACGAGCAGTACTTC. This codes for CASSRTGMNEQYF. The chain links TRBV18 to TRBJ2-7; 8 positions match TRBD1. CDR1 and CDR2 (germline): KGHSH, LQKENI. The CDR3 is made up of 13 amino acids. V was pared by 6 bases and J by 5 bases, with 6 bases of the junction left unmatched.

A single count supports this clone. This rearrangement joins TRBV6-6 to TRBJ2-7, with 10 nucleotides matching TRBD2. The CDR3 runs to 15 residues. V was pared by 5 bases and J by 6 bases, with 10 bases of the junction left unmatched. Germline CDR1 is MNHNY and CDR2 is SVGAGI (reference sequence). CDR3 sequence (DNA): TGTGCCAGCAGTCCCCCGGCTAGCGGGAGTCGCGAGCAGTACTTC. This gives the protein CASSPPASGSREQYF.

This clone has just a few counts. This rearrangement joins TRBV7-9 to TRBJ2-3; D possibly corresponds to TRBD2 (5 bases). V was trimmed by 6 bases and J by 1 base, leaving 14 bases between them. The CDR3 runs to 15 residues. CDR1 and CDR2 from the germline V gene are SEHNR and FQNEAQ (reference sequence). In DNA form, the CDR3 reads TGTGCCAGCAGTTCTCCTGGGCGGGGCACAGATACGCAGTATTTT. The encoded protein is CASSSPGRGTDTQYF.

This clone has a handful of counts. The chain combines TRBV13 with TRBJ2-3, with 9 bases that match TRBD2. The germline V gene encodes CDR1 PRHDT and CDR2 FYEKMQ (reference sequence). The CDR3 runs to 18 residues. V shed 5 bases and J 6 bases; nucleotides not matched to a gene: 18. In DNA form, the CDR3 reads TGTGCCAGCAGCCCTCCTTCCTTAGCGGGAGCAACCGGTGATACGCAGTATTTT. This codes for CASSPPSLAGATGDTQYF.

The CDR3: CASSGRGRFSSYEQYF. DNA for the CDR3: TGCGCCAGCAGCGGTCGCGGCCGGTTTAGCTCCTACGAGCAGTACTTC. The chain recombines TRBV4-1 with TRBJ2-7; D not certain. Per germline, CDR1 MGHRA and CDR2 YSYEKL. The CDR3 sequence is 16 residues long. V was clipped by 5 bases and J by 0 bases, with 17 bases between them.

The sample holds a few counts of this clone. This chain connects TRBV19 to TRBJ1-3; D gene ambiguous. V was cut by 5 bases and J by 4 bases, with 6 bases left in between. Germline V lookup: CDR1 LNHDA, CDR2 SQIVND (reference sequence). This CDR3 is 12 amino acids long. This chain's CDR3 is CASSGPGNTIYF. DNA for the CDR3: TGTGCCAGTAGTGGTCCAGGAAACACCATATATTTT. The full variable domain, completed using reference TRBV19 and TRBJ1-3, is DGGITQSPKYLFRKEGQNVTLSCEQNLNHDAMYWYRQDPGQGLRLIYYSQIVNDFQKGDIAEGYSVSREKKESFPLTVTSAQKNPTAFYLCASSGPGNTIYFGEGSWLTVV.

The J gene is TRBJ2-5, the V gene TRBV11-3; 9 bases match TRBD2. The CDR3 is made up of 12 amino acids. With V trimmed by 5 bases and J by 5 bases, 0 bases remained unmatched. Germline CDR1 reads SGHNT; CDR2 reads YENEEA. This chain's CDR3 is CASSAGGETQYF. In nucleotides, the CDR3 is TGTGCCAGCAGCGCGGGGGGGGAGACCCAGTACTTC.

CDR3 sequence: CASSSPGLRYNEQFF. The CDR3 nucleotides are TGTGCCAGCAGCTCACCGGGACTACGCTACAATGAGCAGTTCTTC. This chain links TRBV7-9 with TRBJ2-1; 7 nucleotides match TRBD2. The germline V gene encodes CDR1 SEHNR and CDR2 FQNEAQ (reference sequence). The ends lost 4 bases at V and 3 bases at J; junction bases unmatched: 6. The CDR3 length is 15 residues.

The rearrangement uses TRBV4-1 and TRBJ2-1; D ambiguous. V lost 2 bases to trimming and J lost 0 bases, with 11 bases between them. The CDR3 length is 16 residues. Germline CDR1 is MGHRA and CDR2 is YSYEKL. The CDR3 reads CASSQQDLVSYNEQFF. CDR3 bases: TGCGCCAGCAGCCAACAGGACCTGGTCTCCTACAATGAGCAGTTCTTC.

This clone came up a few times. The gene calls are TRBV10-1 and TRBJ2-3; 7 bases map to TRBD1. Germline CDR1 reads WNHNN; CDR2 reads SYGVQD (reference sequence). The CDR3 sequence is 15 residues long. The trim removed 3 bases at V and 4 bases at J, leaving 7 bases unmatched. CDR3 sequence (DNA): TGCGCCAGCAGTGAAGCGACAGGGCCCGCAGATACGCAGTATTTT. Translated, it gives CASSEATGPADTQYF.

By share, this clone ranks as medium-sized. This chain connects TRBV2 to TRBJ1-2, with 7 bases fitting TRBD1. Germline CDR1 and CDR2: SNHLY and FYNNEI. The CDR3 has 15 amino acids. Unmatched junction bases numbered 9, after V lost 4 bases and J lost 4 bases. Here the CDR3 DNA reads TGTGCCAGCAGTGCCCAACCCGGACAGGTCTATGGCTACACCTTC. Translating gives CASSAQPGQVYGYTF.

V and J are TRBV5-1 and TRBJ1-2, with a possible D match to TRBD1 (5 bases). Looked up from germline, CDR1 is SGHRS and CDR2 is YFSETQ. V was pared by 4 bases and J by 7 bases, with 14 bases between. CDR3 length: 13 amino acids. The CDR3 protein is CASSHEGGTGYTF. The DNA of the CDR3 is TGCGCCAGCAGCCACGAGGGAGGGACTGGCTACACCTTC.

This clone has just a few counts. This chain joins TRBV19 and TRBJ1-1, with D unclear. Trimming pared 0 bases from V and 7 bases from J, leaving 9 bases between. CDR1 is LNHDA and CDR2 is SQIVND in the germline V gene (reference sequence). The length of the CDR3 is 13 residues. The CDR3 sequence is CASSIDRFLEAFF. The DNA for the CDR3 is TGTGCCAGTAGTATAGACAGGTTCCTTGAAGCTTTCTTT.

This chain connects TRBV4-1 to TRBJ1-2, with D tentatively TRBD1 (5 bases). The CDR3 contains 13 residues. V lost 0 bases to trimming and J lost 7 bases, with 9 bases between them. Germline CDR1 is MGHRA and CDR2 is YSYEKL. Here the CDR3 reads CASSQDSGLGYTF. The DNA for the CDR3 is TGCGCCAGCAGCCAAGATTCAGGGCTTGGCTACACCTTC.

The sample holds a few counts of this clone. Additional DNA sequences in this sample encode the identical CDR3. The gene calls are TRBV5-6 and TRBJ2-5, with 7 bases aligning to TRBD2. The germline CDR1 and CDR2 sequences are SGHDT and YYEEEE. V lost 4 bases and J lost 2; bases outside the gene matches: 2. The CDR3 contains 13 residues. CDR3 nucleotide sequence: TGTGCCAGCAGCCCGGGACTACAAGAGACCCAGTACTTC. It encodes CASSPGLQETQYF.

This clone was observed a single time. The CDR3 is CASSAGGLLLNEQYF. The CDR3 DNA reads TGCGCCAGCAGCGCAGGGGGCCTTTTACTAAACGAGCAGTACTTC. This chain uses TRBV5-1 with TRBJ2-7, with 8 positions matching TRBD1. V shed 4 bases, J shed 5 bases, and the junction held 11 bases outside the gene matches. This CDR3 has 15 amino acids. Germline V gene lookup returns CDR1 SGHRS and CDR2 YFSETQ. Drawing the rest from reference TRBV5-1 and TRBJ2-7, the complete variable domain is KAGVTQTPRYLIKTRGQQVTLSCSPISGHRSVSWYQQTPGQGLQFLFEYFSETQRNKGNFPGRFSGRQFSNSRSEMNVSTLELGDSALYLCASSAGGLLLNEQYFGPGTRLTVT.

V gene TRBV5-8 combines with J gene TRBJ2-7; the match to TRBD2 covers 8 bases. Germline V gene lookup returns CDR1 SGHTS and CDR2 YDEGEE. The CDR3 is 16 amino acids. The V gene end was trimmed by 1 base and the J gene end by 0 bases; junction bases not matched to a gene: 6. DNA of the CDR3: TGTGCCAGCAGCTTGTACGGGGGGGAGAGCTCCTACGAGCAGTACTTC. Its translation is CASSLYGGESSYEQYF. The full variable domain, in which reference TRBV5-8 and TRBJ2-7 provide the parts outside the CDR3, is EAGVTQSPTHLIKTRGQQATLRCSPISGHTSVYWYQQALGLGLQFLLWYDEGEERNRGNFPPRFSGRQFPNYSSELNVNALELEDSALYLCASSLYGGESSYEQYFGPGTRLTVT.

V and J are TRBV7-9 and TRBJ2-2; D is undetermined. The length of the CDR3 is 12 residues. The germline CDR1 and CDR2 sequences are SEHNR and FQNEAQ (reference sequence). V lost 6 bases and J 7 bases, leaving 9 bases between the germline ends. The CDR3 DNA is TGTGCCAGCAGTCGACGCGGCGGGGAGCTGTTTTTT. As protein: CASSRRGGELFF.

The chain combines TRBV4-1 with TRBJ1-1; D remains unclear. The CDR3 covers 15 residues. From germline, CDR1 is MGHRA and CDR2 YSYEKL. The V gene lost 0 bases and the J gene lost 0 bases, with 8 bases spanning the gap. This CDR3 is CASSQDRTVNTEAFF. For the CDR3, the DNA is TGCGCCAGCAGCCAAGATCGGACGGTGAACACTGAAGCTTTCTTT.

This chain joins TRBV19 and TRBJ1-5, with D perhaps TRBD1 (5 bases). Trimming cost V 4 bases and J 0 bases, with 16 bases left between them. The CDR3 sequence is 17 residues long. Germline V CDR1 and CDR2: LNHDA, SQIVND (reference sequence). The CDR3 DNA reads as TGTGCCAGTAGTACTAGGCGTTCGGGGCCTAGCAATCAGCCCCAGCATTTT. It is translated as CASSTRRSGPSNQPQHF.

This chain connects TRBV19 to TRBJ1-1; TRBD1 aligns across 9 bases. V gave up 7 bases and J gave up 5 bases; unmatched junction bases: 8. The CDR3 has 14 residues. Germline V CDR1 and CDR2: LNHDA, SQIVND (reference sequence). The CDR3, as DNA: TGTGCCAGTACCGGGACAGGGTTTGATACTGAAGCTTTCTTT. Translating it yields CASTGTGFDTEAFF.

This chain uses TRBV6-6 with TRBJ2-3; tentatively, D is TRBD2 (6 bases). Germline CDR1 is MNHNY and CDR2 is SVGAGI (reference sequence). The V end lost 6 bases, the J end lost 6 bases, and 25 bases lay between the germline ends. CDR3 length equals 17 residues. The CDR3 bases are TGTGCCAGCAGACGACTAGGGGTAGCGCCGTCTTCCGATACGCAGTATTTT. Protein product: CASRRLGVAPSSDTQYF.

This chain uses TRBV19 with TRBJ2-7; D unclear. V was pared by 7 bases and J by 2 bases, with 12 bases between. CDR1 is LNHDA and CDR2 is SQIVND in the germline V gene (reference sequence). The CDR3 is 13 residues long. CDR3 coding DNA: TGTGCCAGTACCTCGCCGCAGACCTACGAGCAGTACTTC. It encodes CASTSPQTYEQYF.

In its sample, this clone was seen once. The chain uses TRBV5-1 and TRBJ1-1; the match to TRBD1 covers 9 bases. Germline V gene data show CDR1 as SGHRS and CDR2 as YFSETQ. Unmatched junction bases numbered 11, after V lost 3 bases and J lost 5 bases. There are 16 residues in the CDR3. The CDR3 sequence is CASSSSGDRVGTEAFF. The DNA of the CDR3 is TGCGCCAGCAGCTCCTCCGGGGACAGGGTAGGAACTGAAGCTTTCTTT.

This chain joins TRBV5-4 and TRBJ1-1, with a possible D match to TRBD1 (5 bases). V lost 4 bases, J lost 4 bases, and 14 bases lay in between. CDR1 and CDR2 from the germline V gene are SGHNT and YYREEE (reference sequence). The length of the CDR3 is 14 residues. CDR3 nucleotides: TGTGCCAGCAGCGCCGCGGGACTCGGCACTGAAGCTTTCTTT. As protein: CASSAAGLGTEAFF.

This chain connects TRBV7-9 to TRBJ1-1; D uncertain. Trimming took off 2 bases at V and 6 bases at J, with 13 bases between the two ends. The germline V gene encodes CDR1 SEHNR and CDR2 FQNEAQ (reference sequence). This CDR3 comprises 14 residues. The CDR3 DNA sequence: TGTGCCAGCAGCTTAACCTCCTCTACCGCTGAAGCTTTCTTT. Amino acids: CASSLTSSTAEAFF.

The chain carries TRBV10-3 and TRBJ1-6; D is undetermined. Germline V gene lookup returns CDR1 ENHRY and CDR2 SYGVKD. V shed 10 bases and J shed 7 bases, with 17 bases lying between them. The CDR3 has 14 residues. CDR3 protein: CATRTDFGNSPLHF. The CDR3 coding sequence is TGTGCCACCAGAACCGACTTCGGCAATTCACCCCTCCACTTT.

The chain links TRBV5-6 to TRBJ2-7; D is perhaps TRBD1 (6 bases). The CDR3 loop spans 14 amino acids. Germline values: CDR1 SGHDT, CDR2 YYEEEE. The V end was cut by 4 bases, the J end by 6 bases, with 17 bases between. The DNA for the CDR3 is TGTGCCAGCAGCCCAACAGGGACATGGTCCGAGCAGTACTTC. The encoded protein is CASSPTGTWSEQYF.